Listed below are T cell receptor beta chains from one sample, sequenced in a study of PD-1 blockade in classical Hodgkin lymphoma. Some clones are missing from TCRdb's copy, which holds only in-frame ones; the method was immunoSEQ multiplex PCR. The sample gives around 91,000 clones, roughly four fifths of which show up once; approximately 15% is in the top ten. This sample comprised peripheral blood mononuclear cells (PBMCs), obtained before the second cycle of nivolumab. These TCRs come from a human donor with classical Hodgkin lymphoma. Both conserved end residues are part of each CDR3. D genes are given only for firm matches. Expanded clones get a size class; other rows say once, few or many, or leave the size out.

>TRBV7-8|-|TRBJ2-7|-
CASSPQRGGPRHEQYF
TGTGCCAGCAGCCCCCAGAGGGGCGGGCCAAGACACGAGCAGTACTTC
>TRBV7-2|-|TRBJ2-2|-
CASSPLLGGELFF
TGTGCCAGCAGCCCACTATTGGGGGGGGAGCTGTTTTTT
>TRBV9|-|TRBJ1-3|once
CASSPWGGISGNTIYF
TGTGCCAGCAGCCCTTGGGGGGGGATCTCTGGAAACACCATATATTTT
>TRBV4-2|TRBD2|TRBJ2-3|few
CASSQRSGMREYADTQYF
TGTGCCAGCAGCCAAAGGAGCGGGATGCGGGAGTATGCAGATACGCAGTATTTT
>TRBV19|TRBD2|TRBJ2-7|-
CASTKGSGGGNEQYF
TGTGCCAGTACCAAAGGTAGCGGGGGAGGCAACGAGCAGTACTTC
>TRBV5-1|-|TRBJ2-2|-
CASSLAVSMTGELFF
TGCGCCAGCAGCTTGGCCGTATCAATGACCGGGGAGCTGTTTTTT
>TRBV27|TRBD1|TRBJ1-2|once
CASSLSKTGARGYTF
TGTGCCAGCAGTTTATCGAAGACAGGGGCGAGGGGCTACACCTTC
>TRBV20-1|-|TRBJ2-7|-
CSAVRAREQYF
TGCAGTGCTGTCCGGGCTAGGGAGCAGTACTTC
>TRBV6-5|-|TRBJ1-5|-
CASTTGRANQPQHF
TGTGCCAGCACCACTGGTCGGGCAAATCAGCCCCAGCATTTT
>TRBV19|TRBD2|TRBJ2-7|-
CASSIGGLAASSSYEQYF
TGTGCCAGTAGTATAGGGGGACTAGCGGCTTCTAGCTCCTACGAGCAGTACTTC
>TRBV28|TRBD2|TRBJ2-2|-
CASSLGGGLSGELFF
TGTGCCAGCAGTTTAGGCGGGGGGCTAAGCGGGGAGCTGTTTTTT